This TCR beta chain was sequenced for a study of technical replicates of blood from a few donors. Measured with immunoSEQ multiplex PCR; TCRdb has only the in-frame clones, and not every one. Altogether tens of thousands of clones are present, approximately 96% being singletons, with the ten largest covering 0.21%. From germline, CDR1 is SGHDT and CDR2 YYEEEE. Trimming left V 3 bases short and J 4 bases short, with 22 bases between. There are 17 residues in the CDR3. The sequencing input was T cells isolated from PBMCs. The receptor was derived from a human donor in good health. The chain joins TRBV5-6 to TRBJ1-1; a possible D gene is TRBD1 (5 bases). This CDR3 reads CASSSVGGVERGTEAFF. CDR3 bases: TGTGCCAGCAGCTCGGTCGGGGGGGTAGAGAGGGGCACTGAAGCTTTCTTT.